This is a list of T cell receptor beta chains from one sample in a study of T cell responses to AZD1222 COVID-19 vaccine. TCRdb's copy holds only in-frame clones and misses some; the assay was immunoSEQ multiplex PCR. The repertoire holds some 200,000 clones, with roughly 90% as singletons. The material was peripheral blood, obtained on day 0 of AZD1222 vaccination. These receptors all come from an adult in good health. Each CDR3 is given without its conserved first and last residue. The D gene is left open where the match is weak.

cdr3_aa: ASSDWIGETQY
j_call: TRBJ2-5
cdr3_length: 11
v_call: TRBV10-2
d_call: NA

cdr3_aa: ASSQEVSGWGLQETQY
j_call: TRBJ2-5
cdr3_length: 16
v_call: TRBV3-1/TRBV3-2
d_call: NA

cdr3_aa: ASSLEGLSPLH
j_call: TRBJ1-6
cdr3_length: 11
v_call: TRBV5-1
d_call: NA

cdr3_aa: ASSSVAGAYNEQF
j_call: TRBJ2-1
cdr3_length: 13
v_call: TRBV7-9
d_call: TRBD2

cdr3_aa: ASSQARTDPYEQY
j_call: TRBJ2-7
cdr3_length: 13
v_call: TRBV3-1/TRBV3-2
d_call: NA

cdr3_aa: ASSPVRQVPHEQY
j_call: TRBJ2-7
cdr3_length: 13
v_call: TRBV7-8
d_call: NA

cdr3_aa: ASSSREQPQH
j_call: TRBJ1-5
cdr3_length: 10
v_call: TRBV6-2/TRBV6-3
d_call: NA

cdr3_aa: ASSQFRGNTQY
j_call: TRBJ2-3
cdr3_length: 11
v_call: TRBV4-1
d_call: NA

cdr3_aa: ASSISGDPEKLF
j_call: TRBJ1-4
cdr3_length: 12
v_call: TRBV19
d_call: NA

cdr3_aa: ASSLRQTAYGYT
j_call: TRBJ1-2
cdr3_length: 12
v_call: TRBV5-8
d_call: NA

cdr3_aa: ASSLDASNEQF
j_call: TRBJ2-1
cdr3_length: 11
v_call: TRBV5-1
d_call: NA

cdr3_aa: ASSLFGQANTEAF
j_call: TRBJ1-1
cdr3_length: 13
v_call: TRBV5-6
d_call: NA

cdr3_aa: ASRGRTQGTTEAF
j_call: TRBJ1-1
cdr3_length: 13
v_call: TRBV2
d_call: TRBD1

cdr3_aa: ASSFGGVVGTEAF
j_call: TRBJ1-1
cdr3_length: 13
v_call: TRBV5-6
d_call: NA

cdr3_aa: ASSLAGAEQPQH
j_call: TRBJ1-5
cdr3_length: 12
v_call: TRBV11-2
d_call: NA

cdr3_aa: ASSLGAAPNQPQH
j_call: TRBJ1-5
cdr3_length: 13
v_call: TRBV13
d_call: NA

cdr3_aa: ASIGCFSGGYYEQY
j_call: TRBJ2-7
cdr3_length: 14
v_call: TRBV23-1
d_call: TRBD1

cdr3_aa: ASSSMTGVKDTQY
j_call: TRBJ2-3
cdr3_length: 13
v_call: TRBV11-2
d_call: TRBD1

cdr3_aa: ASSYHPGANVLT
j_call: TRBJ2-6
cdr3_length: 12
v_call: TRBV27
d_call: NA

cdr3_aa: ASRETGDYNSPLH
j_call: TRBJ1-6
cdr3_length: 13
v_call: TRBV21-1
d_call: NA

cdr3_aa: ASSAVGLAGDGETQY
j_call: TRBJ2-5
cdr3_length: 15
v_call: TRBV9
d_call: TRBD2

cdr3_aa: ASSSGTLTGELF
j_call: TRBJ2-2
cdr3_length: 12
v_call: TRBV7-9
d_call: NA

cdr3_aa: ASSRGGAGGELF
j_call: TRBJ2-2
cdr3_length: 12
v_call: TRBV3-1/TRBV3-2
d_call: NA

cdr3_aa: ASSDGRGGTDTQY
j_call: TRBJ2-3
cdr3_length: 13
v_call: TRBV7-9
d_call: TRBD2

cdr3_aa: ASSPNPGTPGSPLH
j_call: TRBJ1-6
cdr3_length: 14
v_call: TRBV5-1
d_call: NA

cdr3_aa: ASSDPGGPATNEKLF
j_call: TRBJ1-4
cdr3_length: 15
v_call: TRBV10-2
d_call: NA

cdr3_aa: ASSGQGDSPLH
j_call: TRBJ1-6
cdr3_length: 11
v_call: TRBV12-3/TRBV12-4
d_call: TRBD1

cdr3_aa: ASSTGGKVIETQY
j_call: TRBJ2-5
cdr3_length: 13
v_call: TRBV19
d_call: NA

cdr3_aa: ASRGFYQGPNPETQY
j_call: TRBJ2-5
cdr3_length: 15
v_call: TRBV23-1
d_call: NA

cdr3_aa: ASSPRQFATTYEQY
j_call: TRBJ2-7
cdr3_length: 14
v_call: TRBV28
d_call: NA

cdr3_aa: ASSSLQGRGFTDTQY
j_call: TRBJ2-3
cdr3_length: 15
v_call: TRBV7-2
d_call: NA

cdr3_aa: ASSSGTGPYEQY
j_call: TRBJ2-7
cdr3_length: 12
v_call: TRBV25-1
d_call: TRBD2

cdr3_aa: ATSTGNTQY
j_call: TRBJ2-3
cdr3_length: 9
v_call: TRBV15
d_call: NA

cdr3_aa: ASSGGAANTEAF
j_call: TRBJ1-1
cdr3_length: 12
v_call: TRBV5-1
d_call: NA

cdr3_aa: ASSLERDFSYEQY
j_call: TRBJ2-7
cdr3_length: 13
v_call: TRBV7-2
d_call: TRBD2

cdr3_aa: AAEGSRATTSLNEKLF
j_call: TRBJ1-4
cdr3_length: 16
v_call: TRBV28
d_call: NA

cdr3_aa: ASSLGDRGLYT
j_call: TRBJ1-2
cdr3_length: 11
v_call: TRBV11-2
d_call: TRBD1

cdr3_aa: AGSLADLGYNEQF
j_call: TRBJ2-1
cdr3_length: 13
v_call: TRBV5-1
d_call: NA

cdr3_aa: ASSLGTGMGGYT
j_call: TRBJ1-2
cdr3_length: 12
v_call: TRBV27
d_call: TRBD1

cdr3_aa: ASSPAGQGEYGYT
j_call: TRBJ1-2
cdr3_length: 13
v_call: TRBV18
d_call: TRBD1

cdr3_aa: ASSELEGRNEQY
j_call: TRBJ2-7
cdr3_length: 12
v_call: TRBV25-1
d_call: NA

cdr3_aa: ASSQDRTEEKETQY
j_call: TRBJ2-5
cdr3_length: 14
v_call: TRBV4-3
d_call: NA

cdr3_aa: ASSISAWGRGGGYT
j_call: TRBJ1-2
cdr3_length: 14
v_call: TRBV19
d_call: NA

cdr3_aa: ASSQNTEAF
j_call: TRBJ1-1
cdr3_length: 9
v_call: TRBV2
d_call: NA

cdr3_aa: ASSITGEEYEQY
j_call: TRBJ2-7
cdr3_length: 12
v_call: TRBV19
d_call: NA

cdr3_aa: ASRQDLGPGELF
j_call: TRBJ2-2
cdr3_length: 12
v_call: TRBV3-1/TRBV3-2
d_call: NA

cdr3_aa: ASSQGTRGWAYEQY
j_call: TRBJ2-7
cdr3_length: 14
v_call: TRBV6-2/TRBV6-3
d_call: TRBD1

cdr3_aa: ASSIDLAGNTGELF
j_call: TRBJ2-2
cdr3_length: 14
v_call: TRBV19
d_call: TRBD2

cdr3_aa: ASSLGLAGGSPGELF
j_call: TRBJ2-2
cdr3_length: 15
v_call: TRBV27
d_call: TRBD2

cdr3_aa: ASSEVSWNNEQF
j_call: TRBJ2-1
cdr3_length: 12
v_call: TRBV6-1
d_call: NA

cdr3_aa: ASSRGREGLNPYEQY
j_call: TRBJ2-7
cdr3_length: 15
v_call: TRBV7-8
d_call: TRBD2

cdr3_aa: ASSLGTGRKTSYNSPLH
j_call: TRBJ1-6
cdr3_length: 17
v_call: TRBV5-4
d_call: TRBD1

cdr3_aa: ASSETPRKGRTEAF
j_call: TRBJ1-1
cdr3_length: 14
v_call: TRBV6-1
d_call: NA

cdr3_aa: ATVDRAGEQY
j_call: TRBJ2-7
cdr3_length: 10
v_call: TRBV10-3
d_call: NA

cdr3_aa: ASSKVQGALGETQY
j_call: TRBJ2-5
cdr3_length: 14
v_call: TRBV3-1/TRBV3-2
d_call: TRBD1

cdr3_aa: ASSVGGGEETQY
j_call: TRBJ2-5
cdr3_length: 12
v_call: TRBV9
d_call: NA

cdr3_aa: ASSPGLAATNTGELF
j_call: TRBJ2-2
cdr3_length: 15
v_call: TRBV7-2
d_call: TRBD2

cdr3_aa: ASSLAGTSGGYNEQF
j_call: TRBJ2-1
cdr3_length: 15
v_call: TRBV7-2
d_call: TRBD2

cdr3_aa: AISDPSGRYNSPLH
j_call: TRBJ1-6
cdr3_length: 14
v_call: TRBV10-3
d_call: NA